These 29 T cell receptor beta chains were all obtained from the same sample, sequenced in a study of blood T cell repertoires in COVID-19. Measured with immunoSEQ multiplex PCR; TCRdb has only the in-frame clones, and not every one. The sample yields around 220,000 clones, roughly 87% seen once. The specimen was peripheral blood. Every receptor here comes from a man aged 40-50 years with active or convalescent COVID-19.

J is TRBJ2-7 and V is TRBV5-1; 11 nucleotides line up with TRBD2. Germline V gives CDR1 SGHRS, CDR2 YFSETQ. The CDR3 extends over 17 amino acids. The junction had 6 bases not matched to a gene; V was cut back by 0 bases and J by 1 base. The CDR3 sequence is CASSLGRTSGYSYEQYF. The CDR3 nucleotides read TGCGCCAGCAGCTTGGGACGGACTAGCGGGTATTCCTACGAGCAGTACTTC.

V gene TRBV30 combines with J gene TRBJ1-2; no reliable D call. The CDR3 runs to 15 residues. CDR1 GTSNPN and CDR2 SVGIG come from the germline V gene (reference sequence). V lost 5 bases to trimming and J lost 0 bases, with 16 bases between them. For the CDR3, the DNA is TGTGCCTGGGGCCTCGACGTCGGGTCTAACTATGGCTACACCTTC. Protein product: CAWGLDVGSNYGYTF. Complete variable domain (other parts from reference TRBV30 and TRBJ1-2): SQTIHQWPATLVQPVGSPLSLECTVEGTSNPNLYWYRQAAGRGLQLLFYSVGIGQISSEVPQNLSASRPQDRQFILSSKKLLLSDSGFYLCAWGLDVGSNYGYTFGSGTRLTVV.

This chain joins TRBV6-6 and TRBJ1-4; TRBD1 is a possible D gene (6 bases). Germline V lookup: CDR1 MNHNY, CDR2 SVGAGI (reference sequence). Trimming cost V 0 bases and J 0 bases, with 8 bases left between them. This CDR3 spans 16 amino acids. CDR3 region: CASSYSDRPTNEKLFF. CDR3 coding DNA: TGTGCCAGCAGTTACTCGGACAGACCAACTAATGAAAAACTGTTTTTT.

The chain has TRBV6-1 and TRBJ2-7; 7 nucleotides line up with TRBD2. The V gene end was trimmed by 3 bases and the J gene end by 3 bases; junction bases not matched to a gene: 8. Germline V gene lookup returns CDR1 MNHNS and CDR2 SASEGT. CDR3 size: 15 residues. CDR3 in amino acids: CASSDQGLVNYEQYF. The CDR3 coding sequence is TGTGCCAGCAGTGACCAAGGACTAGTAAACTACGAGCAGTACTTC.

CDR3 sequence reads: CASSDSSRENEKLFF. CDR3 DNA sequence: TGTGCCAGCAGTGACTCGAGCAGGGAAAATGAAAAACTGTTTTTT. V usage is TRBV6-4 and J usage is TRBJ1-4, with a weak D call TRBD1 (5 bases). Germline assignment: CDR1 MRHNA and CDR2 SNTAGT. The CDR3 spans 15 residues. The V end was cut by 0 bases, the J end by 5 bases, with 10 bases between.

The chain has TRBV3-1 (or the pseudogene TRBV3-2) and TRBJ1-1; tentatively, D is TRBD1 (5 bases). Trimming left V 2 bases short and J 3 bases short, with 10 bases between. Germline V gives CDR1 LGHDT, CDR2 YNNKEL (reference sequence). This CDR3 contains 14 residues. CDR3 protein: CASSQYQTDTEAFF. As DNA, the CDR3 is TGTGCCAGCAGCCAATATCAGACAGACACTGAAGCTTTCTTT.

This chain links TRBV5-1 with TRBJ2-2; no reliable D call. The CDR3 totals 16 residues. Germline CDR1 is SGHRS and CDR2 is YFSETQ. V lost 4 bases, J lost 2 bases, and 15 bases lay in between. CDR3 sequence (DNA): TGCGCCAGCAGCGGAGCCCCCTGGCGAAACACCGGGGAGCTGTTTTTT. As protein: CASSGAPWRNTGELFF.

V and J are TRBV28 and TRBJ2-7; TRBD2 agrees at 11 bases. Germline values: CDR1 MDHEN, CDR2 SYDVKM. The junction had 3 bases not matched to a gene; V was cut back by 1 base and J by 4 bases. The CDR3 loop spans 15 amino acids. CDR3 nucleotides: TGTGCCAGCAGTTTATCCGGGACTAGCGGTTACGAGCAGTACTTC. Its protein product is CASSLSGTSGYEQYF.

The chain links TRBV27 to TRBJ1-1; D ambiguous. CDR1 is MNHEY and CDR2 is SMNVEV in the germline V gene (reference sequence). The V end was cut by 2 bases, the J end by 5 bases, with 9 bases between. This CDR3 region has 13 residues. The CDR3 reads CASSLIGSTEAFF. CDR3 in DNA: TGTGCCAGCAGTTTAATCGGGTCAACTGAAGCTTTCTTT.

V gene TRBV5-1 combines with J gene TRBJ1-2; 11 bases fit TRBD1. After removal of 4 bases from V and 3 bases from J, the junction contained 14 bases not matched to a gene. The germline gives CDR1 SGHRS, CDR2 YFSETQ. The length of the CDR3 is 18 residues. CDR3 sequence (DNA): TGCGCCAGCAGCCCGGGAGGGCAGCTGGGACAGGGGGACTATGGCTACACCTTC. Translating it yields CASSPGGQLGQGDYGYTF. Drawing the rest from reference TRBV5-1 and TRBJ1-2, the complete variable domain is KAGVTQTPRYLIKTRGQQVTLSCSPISGHRSVSWYQQTPGQGLQFLFEYFSETQRNKGNFPGRFSGRQFSNSRSEMNVSTLELGDSALYLCASSPGGQLGQGDYGYTFGSGTRLTVV.

The CDR3 DNA reads as TGCGCCAGCACGGGACAGGCGGGCTCCTACGAGCAGTACTTC. Translation: CASTGQAGSYEQYF. The V gene is TRBV10-2, the J gene TRBJ2-7, with 8 positions matching TRBD1. The V segment lost 7 bases and the J segment 0 bases; nucleotides outside the gene matches: 5. The CDR3 is made up of 14 amino acids. Germline values: CDR1 WSHSY, CDR2 SAAADI.

This clone was counted a single time. The V and J genes are TRBV11-2 and TRBJ2-2; a possible D gene is TRBD1 (6 bases). Germline V gene sequence: CDR1 SGHAT, CDR2 FQNNGV. This CDR3 is 12 amino acids long. Trimming cost V 4 bases and J 9 bases, with 9 bases left between them. The CDR3 reads CASSSQGRELFF. Written as DNA, the CDR3 is TGTGCCAGCAGCTCACAGGGACGGGAGCTGTTTTTT.

The V call is TRBV28, the J call TRBJ2-4; possibly TRBD1 for D (7 bases). Germline loops: CDR1 MDHEN, CDR2 SYDVKM. V lost 7 bases, J lost 1 base, and 17 bases lay in between. The CDR3 extends over 16 amino acids. CDR3 loop: CASKEGAELAKNIQYF. The CDR3, as DNA: TGTGCCAGCAAGGAGGGGGCGGAGTTGGCCAAAAACATTCAGTACTTC.

This rearrangement joins TRBV9 to TRBJ2-3; 12 bases match TRBD2. Losses at the gene ends were 4 bases for V and 5 bases for J; bases not matched to a gene: 14. The germline V gene has CDR1 SGDLS and CDR2 YYNGEE. The CDR3 extends over 18 amino acids. The CDR3 DNA is TGTGCCAGCAGCCTAGAGGGCCTAGCGGGGGGGCCCCGAGATACGCAGTATTTT. It encodes CASSLEGLAGGPRDTQYF.

The V gene is TRBV11-1, the J gene TRBJ1-4, with D possibly TRBD1 on 6 matching bases. The V gene's germline CDR1 is SGHAT and CDR2 FQDESV (reference sequence). The V and J ends lost 5 bases and 5 bases respectively, with 9 bases between them. This CDR3 has 13 amino acids. The CDR3 DNA sequence: TGTGCCAGCAGCAATGACAGGAATGAAAAACTGTTTTTT. Translation: CASSNDRNEKLFF.

The chain combines TRBV3-1 (or the pseudogene TRBV3-2) with TRBJ2-3; 12 bases match TRBD2. The V and J ends lost 2 bases and 4 bases, in that order; junction bases with no gene match: 1. Per germline, CDR1 LGHDT and CDR2 YNNKEL (reference sequence). The CDR3 runs 15 residues. CDR3 sequence reads: CASSQLAGGADTQYF. Written as DNA, the CDR3 is TGTGCCAGCAGCCAACTAGCGGGGGGGGCAGATACGCAGTATTTT.

This clone showed up just once. The chain is built from TRBV3-1 (or the pseudogene TRBV3-2) and TRBJ1-6; D is unclear. This CDR3 comprises 14 residues. V lost 0 bases and J 13 bases, leaving 13 bases between the germline ends. Germline V lookup: CDR1 LGHDT, CDR2 YNNKEL (reference sequence). This chain's CDR3 is CASSQDWLRHPLHF. The CDR3 nucleotides read TGTGCCAGCAGCCAAGATTGGCTCAGGCATCCCCTCCACTTT.

The CDR3 loop reads CASSFMRFSEKLFF. In DNA form, the CDR3 reads TGTGCCAGCAGTTTCATGAGGTTTAGTGAAAAACTGTTTTTT. This chain links TRBV28 with TRBJ1-4; D is unresolved. CDR1 and CDR2 (germline): MDHEN, SYDVKM. The CDR3 covers 14 residues. Trimming pared 3 bases from V and 7 bases from J, leaving 12 bases between.

The chain has TRBV6-6 and TRBJ1-3; 8 bases align to TRBD1. The V gene's germline CDR1 is MNHNY and CDR2 SVGAGI (reference sequence). CDR3 size: 13 residues. The ends lost 5 bases at V and 11 bases at J; junction bases unmatched: 8. Here the CDR3 DNA reads TGTGCCAGCAGTCGCGCACAGGGGGATGCCATATATTTT. This sequence encodes CASSRAQGDAIYF.

This clone was seen a few times. CDR3 nucleotide sequence: TGCGCCAGCAGCCAAGATCGAACAGGGGTGAGTCAGCCCCAGCATTTT. Protein sequence: CASSQDRTGVSQPQHF. The chain employs TRBV4-1 and TRBJ1-5, with 7 bases lining up with TRBD1. J was trimmed by 6 bases and V by 0 bases; bases with no gene match: 8. Germline V gene lookup returns CDR1 MGHRA and CDR2 YSYEKL. The CDR3 runs to 16 residues.

The chain has TRBV4-2 and TRBJ2-7; 10 positions agree with TRBD2. Unmatched junction bases numbered 3, after V lost 1 base and J lost 0 bases. Germline assignment: CDR1 LGHNA and CDR2 YNFKEQ. This CDR3 contains 16 residues. The CDR3, as DNA: TGTGCCAGCAGCCAAGTCTCTAGCGGGAGCTCCTACGAGCAGTACTTC. Encoded protein: CASSQVSSGSSYEQYF.

The V gene is TRBV6-6, the J gene TRBJ2-3; 8 bases agree with TRBD2. V was clipped by 6 bases and J by 1 base; unmatched bases: 6. The CDR3 is 15 amino acids. Germline V gene data show CDR1 as MNHNY and CDR2 as SVGAGI (reference sequence). CDR3 residues: CASSWTGGGTDTQYF. CDR3 in DNA: TGTGCCAGCAGCTGGACGGGGGGGGGCACAGATACGCAGTATTTT.

The chain links TRBV5-1 to TRBJ2-3, with 7 bases matching TRBD1. Per germline, CDR1 SGHRS and CDR2 YFSETQ. The CDR3 is 14 residues long. The V and J ends lost 2 bases and 8 bases, in that order; junction bases with no gene match: 8. The CDR3, as DNA: TGCGCCAGCAGCTTCGAAGGATCAGGGGGTACGCAGTATTTT. Translating it yields CASSFEGSGGTQYF.

The rearrangement joins TRBV12-3 or TRBV12-4 to TRBJ1-2; D perhaps matches TRBD1 (6 bases). With 5 bases removed from V and 1 base from J, the gap between germline ends came to 8 bases. This CDR3 has 13 residues. In DNA form, the CDR3 reads TGTGCCAGCAGTACGGACAGTAACTATGGCTACACCTTC. Translated, it gives CASSTDSNYGYTF.

The chain combines TRBV15 with TRBJ1-2; D is undetermined. CDR3 size: 15 residues. CDR1 is LNHNV, CDR2 YYDKDF, per germline (reference sequence). Trimming removed 2 bases from V and 8 bases from J, with 18 bases in between. CDR3 nucleotides: TGTGCCACCAGCAGATCCCTAGTGGAGTTATACGGCTACACCTTC. Its protein is CATSRSLVELYGYTF.

This chain joins TRBV5-1 and TRBJ2-1; D gene uncertain. Trimming took off 0 bases at V and 6 bases at J, with 13 bases between the two ends. Germline values: CDR1 SGHRS, CDR2 YFSETQ. The CDR3 is 15 residues long. CDR3 protein: CASSLDPYPINEQFF. For the CDR3, the DNA is TGCGCCAGCAGCTTGGACCCTTATCCTATCAATGAGCAGTTCTTC.

This clone was seen once. Additional DNA sequences in this sample encode the identical CDR3. The chain recombines TRBV9 with TRBJ2-3; D gene unclear. The CDR3 is 13 residues long. Germline V gives CDR1 SGDLS, CDR2 YYNGEE. The V end was cut by 1 base, the J end by 4 bases, with 7 bases between. The CDR3 protein is CASSVQVADTQYF. CDR3 DNA: TGTGCCAGCAGCGTACAGGTGGCAGATACGCAGTATTTT.

The chain uses TRBV20-1 and TRBJ1-1, with D uncertain. Per germline, CDR1 DFQATT and CDR2 SNEGSKA (reference sequence). The CDR3 has 12 residues. V was trimmed by 3 bases and J by 3 bases, leaving 8 bases between them. The CDR3 is CSASGPDTEAFF. The DNA for the CDR3 is TGCAGTGCTAGTGGGCCAGACACTGAAGCTTTCTTT.

The chain employs TRBV27 and TRBJ1-5, with TRBD1 matching over 7 bases. The CDR3 covers 14 residues. Germline-derived CDR1 and CDR2 are MNHEY and SMNVEV (reference sequence). The V segment lost 8 bases and the J segment 7 bases; nucleotides outside the gene matches: 11. The CDR3, as DNA: TGTGCCAGCGGATTGCTAACAGGGGACCAGCCCCAGCATTTT. Translated, it gives CASGLLTGDQPQHF.